This T cell receptor beta chain was sequenced for a study of T-cell reconstitution after alpha-beta-depleted transplantation in children. Whole-study findings and limits: One year after transplant, T-cell counts and diversity came mostly from newly produced T cells.

Trimming took 3 bases from V and 1 from J; bases not matched to a gene: 13. The CDR3 length is 19 residues. The TCRbeta library incorporated unique molecular identifiers. MiXCR, applied by TCRdb to the PCR reads, yields one record per CDR3 protein. Of 250,000 or so distinct CDR3 sequences in the sample, about 24% are singletons; the top ten hold about 4.8%. Concerning this clonotype itself: What it binds is not known.

The clonotype was recovered from a female patient between 2 and 15 years old who had a stem cell transplant for congenital amegakaryocytic thrombocytopenia, so the T cells may come from the graft donor. Source: PBMCs, mostly from graft donor cells, taken 360 days after TCRalphabeta/CD19-depleted stem cell transplant. The J gene is TRBJ2-7, the V gene TRBV12-3 or TRBV12-4, with TRBD2 matching 12 bases. The CDR3: CASSFRNPWTSGISYEQYF. CDR3 coding DNA: TGTGCCAGCAGTTTCCGGAACCCATGGACTAGCGGGATTTCCTACGAGCAGTACTTC.